This T cell receptor (beta chain) derives from a study of shared clonotypes between healthy human individuals. Germline V gene data show CDR1 as MNHNY and CDR2 as SVGAGI (reference sequence). This CDR3 spans 14 amino acids. V dropped 0 bases and J dropped 9; count of bases not matched to a gene: 5. Findings and limits, study-wide: Sampling was confined to blood; repertoires within tissues likely differ.

Notes on this clone: The antigen is not known.

The authors ran unsorted PBMC replicate PCRs on roughly 330 ng DNA, about 30,000 T cell genomes. Data came from immunoSEQ multiplex PCR; TCRdb stores just in-frame clones and leaves some out. Of more than 450,000 clones in the sample, approximately 79% were seen once. This TCR was sampled from a woman in her forties in good health. Some clones in this sample may be carry-over from other donors' samples. V is TRBV6-6 and J is TRBJ2-1; 7 positions match TRBD1. Sequencing input: PBMCs. CDR3: CASSYSRQGSEQFF. CDR3 in DNA: TGTGCCAGCAGTTACTCGCGACAGGGCAGTGAGCAGTTCTTC.